Following are 13 T cell receptor beta chains from one sample sequenced in a study of T cell repertoires in cytomegalovirus infection. TCRdb processed the reads anew with MiXCR; each CDR3 protein has one entry. The sample lists roughly 860,000 distinct CDR3 sequences; about 30% were seen once. These TCRs are of unknown antigen specificity. Sequencing was performed on cultured CD8+ T cells from PBMCs, taken from culture after CMV antigen stimulation. The source is a human donor in good health (CMV status not recorded). Some clones in this sample may be carry-over from other donors' samples.

The chain links TRBV5-4 to TRBJ1-1, with D tentatively TRBD1 (5 bases). CDR1 is SGHNT and CDR2 is YYREEE in the germline V gene (reference sequence). The CDR3 extends over 18 amino acids. Trimming removed 2 bases at V and 1 base at J, with 21 bases between. CDR3 residues: CASSFPNRTSRGNTEAFF. Written as DNA, the CDR3 is TGTGCCAGCAGCTTCCCGAATAGGACGAGTAGGGGGAACACTGAAGCTTTCTTT. Combining the CDR3 with reference TRBV5-4 and TRBJ1-1 gives the whole variable domain ETGVTQSPTHLIKTRGQQVTLRCSSQSGHNTVSWYQQALGQGPQFIFQYYREEENGRGNFPPRFSGLQFPNYSSELNVNALELDDSALYLCASSFPNRTSRGNTEAFFGQGTRLTVV.

This clonotype was observed at least ten times. V and J are TRBV7-6 and TRBJ2-7; possible D gene TRBD2, 6 bases. Germline V gives CDR1 SGHVS, CDR2 FNYEAQ. CDR3 size: 15 residues. Trimming stripped 3 bases from V and 4 bases from J, with 16 bases between. CDR3 sequence (DNA): TGTGCCAGCAGCTTCCACGCCGAGGAGGGTTACGAGCAGTACTTC. It is translated as CASSFHAEEGYEQYF.

In this sample, this clonotype turned up a few times. The rearrangement joins TRBV11-3 to TRBJ1-1; D is possibly TRBD1 (5 bases). CDR1 is SGHNT and CDR2 is YENEEA in the germline V gene. Deletions cut 7 bases from V and 2 bases from J, with 20 bases between. The CDR3 extends over 16 amino acids. The CDR3 loop is CASKLGTTDSNTEAFF. CDR3 in DNA: TGTGCCAGCAAGTTAGGGACGACAGACTCCAACACTGAAGCTTTCTTT. Supplemented by reference TRBV11-3 and TRBJ1-1, the full variable domain reads EAGVVQSPRYKIIEKKQPVAFWCNPISGHNTLYWYLQNLGQGPELLIRYENEEAVDDSQLPKDRFSAERLKGVDSTLKIQPAELGDSAVYLCASKLGTTDSNTEAFFGQGTRLTVV.

This clonotype turned up a few times. This rearrangement joins TRBV6-1 to TRBJ2-1, with TRBD1 matching over 7 bases. The germline gives CDR1 MNHNS, CDR2 SASEGT. The ends lost 2 bases at V and 2 bases at J; junction bases unmatched: 12. This CDR3 spans 18 amino acids. The CDR3 DNA sequence: TGTGCCAGCAGTGAAAACCCCGGACAGGTGGCCCCCTACAATGAGCAGTTCTTC. Its protein is CASSENPGQVAPYNEQFF.

This clonotype was seen only a few times. This chain uses TRBV6-5 with TRBJ1-2, with D hard to call. CDR1 and CDR2 (germline): MNHEY, SVGAGI. The CDR3 extends over 14 amino acids. V was clipped by 8 bases and J by 0 bases, with 13 bases between them. The CDR3 nucleotides are TGTGCCAGCTTAGGAACTACAGCTAACTATGGCTACACCTTC. This codes for CASLGTTANYGYTF.

This chain connects TRBV2 to TRBJ2-2, with a weak D call TRBD1 (7 bases). The V gene's germline CDR1 is SNHLY and CDR2 FYNNEI. This CDR3 has 16 residues. Trimming took off 7 bases at V and 2 bases at J, with 17 bases between the two ends. CDR3 loop: CASIGGRTGNTGELFF. CDR3 sequence (DNA): TGTGCCAGCATAGGGGGGCGGACAGGTAACACCGGGGAGCTGTTTTTT.

Only a few counts were recorded for this clonotype. The V gene is TRBV7-6, the J gene TRBJ1-4; 9 bases are a match to TRBD1. The CDR3 spans 16 residues. Trimming took 5 bases from V and 7 from J; bases not matched to a gene: 11. Germline-derived CDR1 and CDR2 are SGHVS and FNYEAQ. In DNA, the CDR3 is TGTGCCAGCAGCCGCCGGGACAGGGCAGAGAGTGAAAAACTGTTTTTT. This codes for CASSRRDRAESEKLFF.

The CDR3 DNA reads TGTGCCAGCAGTTTAGTGGGGGCGAGCAATCAGCCCCAGCATTTT. Protein: CASSLVGASNQPQHF. V is TRBV27 and J is TRBJ1-5, with TRBD1 as a possible D gene (6 bases). Between the trimmed V and J ends, which lost 2 bases and 1 base, there was a span of 9 bases. The germline gives CDR1 MNHEY, CDR2 SMNVEV (reference sequence). The CDR3 spans 15 residues.

The chain uses TRBV28 and TRBJ1-2; no clear D. This CDR3 contains 15 residues. Trimming took 2 bases from V and 0 from J, leaving 10 bases between them. Germline loops: CDR1 MDHEN, CDR2 SYDVKM. CDR3 DNA: TGTGCCAGCAGTTTAATACAGCCTACTAACTATGGCTACACCTTC. It encodes CASSLIQPTNYGYTF.

This clonotype was seen ten or more times. The CDR3 is CASSPEANTGELFF. In DNA form, the CDR3 reads TGTGCCAGCAGCCCGGAAGCGAACACCGGGGAGCTGTTTTTT. The chain carries TRBV7-6 and TRBJ2-2, with unresolved D. V lost 5 bases and J 0 bases, leaving 7 bases between the germline ends. Germline V gene data show CDR1 as SGHVS and CDR2 as FNYEAQ. This CDR3 is 14 amino acids long.

V gene TRBV7-9 combines with J gene TRBJ1-1, with 8 bases identical to TRBD1. Germline values: CDR1 SEHNR, CDR2 FQNEAQ (reference sequence). This CDR3 is 18 amino acids long. J was trimmed by 1 base and V by 4 bases; bases with no gene match: 14. CDR3 region: CASSSPAPDRAKNTEAFF. In nucleotides, the CDR3 is TGTGCCAGCAGCTCCCCCGCCCCGGACAGGGCGAAGAACACTGAAGCTTTCTTT.

This clonotype was detected many times. CDR3 in DNA: TGTGCCAGCAGCTCCGACAGGGAGAATGAGCAGTTCTTC. This encodes CASSSDRENEQFF. The V gene is TRBV7-9, the J gene TRBJ2-1; 7 nucleotides agree with TRBD1. The junction had 4 bases not matched to a gene; V was cut back by 4 bases and J by 7 bases. This CDR3 is built from 13 residues. CDR1 is SEHNR and CDR2 is FQNEAQ in the germline V gene (reference sequence).

V usage is TRBV5-1 and J usage is TRBJ1-1; tentative D call: TRBD1 (5 bases). The CDR3 sequence is 15 residues long. The germline V gene encodes CDR1 SGHRS and CDR2 YFSETQ. V lost 2 bases and J lost 3, with 14 bases in between. The CDR3 loop is CASSFRRPGDTEAFF. CDR3 nucleotides: TGCGCCAGCAGCTTTAGGCGCCCGGGGGACACTGAAGCTTTCTTT.